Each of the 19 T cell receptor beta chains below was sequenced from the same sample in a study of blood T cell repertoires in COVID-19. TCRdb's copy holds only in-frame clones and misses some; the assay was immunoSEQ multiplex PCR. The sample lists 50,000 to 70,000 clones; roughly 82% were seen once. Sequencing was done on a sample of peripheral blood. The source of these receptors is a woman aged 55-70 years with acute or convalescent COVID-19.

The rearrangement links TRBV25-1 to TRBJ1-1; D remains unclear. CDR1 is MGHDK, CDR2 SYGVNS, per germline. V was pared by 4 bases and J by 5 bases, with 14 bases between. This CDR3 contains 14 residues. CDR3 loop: CASSGMGRKTEAFF. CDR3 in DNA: TGTGCCAGCAGTGGAATGGGGAGGAAGACTGAAGCTTTCTTT.

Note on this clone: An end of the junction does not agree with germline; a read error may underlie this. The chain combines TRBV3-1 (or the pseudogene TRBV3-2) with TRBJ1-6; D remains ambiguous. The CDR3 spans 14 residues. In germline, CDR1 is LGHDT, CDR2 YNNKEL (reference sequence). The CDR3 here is CATSTQRYDSPLHF. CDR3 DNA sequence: TGTGCCACCAGCACCCAGCGGTATGATTCACCCCTCCACTTT.

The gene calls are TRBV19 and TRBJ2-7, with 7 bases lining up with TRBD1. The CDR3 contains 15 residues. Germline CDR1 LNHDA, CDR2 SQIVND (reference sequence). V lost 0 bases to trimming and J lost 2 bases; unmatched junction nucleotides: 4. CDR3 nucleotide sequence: TGTGCCAGTAGTATAGATTTCGGACAGGCCTACGAGCAGTACTTC. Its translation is CASSIDFGQAYEQYF.

CDR3 sequence reads: CASSILPGKIYEQYF. In nucleotides, the CDR3 is TGTGCCAGCAGTATCCTTCCGGGGAAGATCTACGAGCAGTACTTC. V usage is TRBV7-3 and J usage is TRBJ2-7; a weak D match, TRBD2 (5 bases). The V end was cut by 6 bases, the J end by 3 bases, with 18 bases between. Germline CDR1 and CDR2: SGHTA and FQGTGA. The CDR3 runs to 15 residues.

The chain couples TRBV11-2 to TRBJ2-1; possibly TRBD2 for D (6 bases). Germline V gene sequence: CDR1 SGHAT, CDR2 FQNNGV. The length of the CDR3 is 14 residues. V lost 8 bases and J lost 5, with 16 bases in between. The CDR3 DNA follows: TGTGCCAGCCCTCCTCCGCGCGGGGACAATGAGCAGTTCTTC. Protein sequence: CASPPPRGDNEQFF.

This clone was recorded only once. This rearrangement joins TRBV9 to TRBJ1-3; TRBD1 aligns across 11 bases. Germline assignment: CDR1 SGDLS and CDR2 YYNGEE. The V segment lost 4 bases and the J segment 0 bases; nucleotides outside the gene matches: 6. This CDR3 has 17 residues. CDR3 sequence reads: CASSPTGTGGSGNTIYF. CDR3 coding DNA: TGTGCCAGCAGCCCCACCGGGACAGGGGGCTCTGGAAACACCATATATTTT.

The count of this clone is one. CDR3 nucleotide sequence: TGTGCCAGCAGCCCACGAGGAGGGATCCATCAGCCCCAGCATTTT. Amino acids: CASSPRGGIHQPQHF. The chain links TRBV6-2 or TRBV6-3 to TRBJ1-5; D remains unclear. V lost 6 bases and J 5 bases, leaving 17 bases between the germline ends. This CDR3 has 15 amino acids. CDR1 and CDR2 from the germline V gene are MNHEY and SVGEGT.

In nucleotides, the CDR3 is TGTGCCAGCAGCTTAGAGGGGCCGACAGGGATCGGGACAGATACGCAGTATTTT. Translating it yields CASSLEGPTGIGTDTQYF. The chain couples TRBV11-2 to TRBJ2-3; 7 bases are shared with TRBD1. CDR3 size: 18 residues. Germline trimming cut 0 bases from V and 3 bases from J; bases unmatched to any gene: 12. Looked up from germline, CDR1 is SGHAT and CDR2 is FQNNGV.

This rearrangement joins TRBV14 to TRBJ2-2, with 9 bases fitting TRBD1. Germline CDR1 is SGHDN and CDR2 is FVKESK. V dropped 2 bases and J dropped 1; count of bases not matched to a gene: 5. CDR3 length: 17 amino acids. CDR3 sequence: CASSQWPGQGNTGELFF. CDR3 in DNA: TGTGCCAGCAGCCAATGGCCGGGACAGGGGAACACCGGGGAGCTGTTTTTT.

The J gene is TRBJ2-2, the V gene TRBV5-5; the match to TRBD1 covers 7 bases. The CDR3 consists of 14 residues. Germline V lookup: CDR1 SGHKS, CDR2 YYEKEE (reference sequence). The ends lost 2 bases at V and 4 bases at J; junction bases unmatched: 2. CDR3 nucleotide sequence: TGTGCCAGCAGCTTAAAGGGGGCCACCGGGGAGCTGTTTTTT. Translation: CASSLKGATGELFF. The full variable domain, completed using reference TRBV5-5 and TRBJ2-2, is DAGVTQSPTHLIKTRGQQVTLRCSPISGHKSVSWYQQVLGQGPQFIFQYYEKEERGRGNFPDRFSARQFPNYSSELNVNALLLGDSALYLCASSLKGATGELFFGEGSRLTVL.

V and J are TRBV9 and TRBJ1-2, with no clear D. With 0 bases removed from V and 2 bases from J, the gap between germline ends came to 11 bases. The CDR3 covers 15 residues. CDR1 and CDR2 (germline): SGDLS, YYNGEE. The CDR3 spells CASSVEGGRNYGYTF. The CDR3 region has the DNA TGTGCCAGCAGCGTAGAGGGAGGGAGGAACTATGGCTACACCTTC. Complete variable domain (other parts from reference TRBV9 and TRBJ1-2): DSGVTQTPKHLITATGQRVTLRCSPRSGDLSVYWYQQSLDQGLQFLIQYYNGEERAKGNILERFSAQQFPDLHSELNLSSLELGDSALYFCASSVEGGRNYGYTFGSGTRLTVV.

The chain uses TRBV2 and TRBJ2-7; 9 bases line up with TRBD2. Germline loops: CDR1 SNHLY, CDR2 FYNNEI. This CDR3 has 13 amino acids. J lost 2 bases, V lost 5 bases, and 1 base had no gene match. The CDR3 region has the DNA TGTGCCAGCAGTCGCGGGGGGGCCTACGAGCAGTACTTC. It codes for CASSRGGAYEQYF.

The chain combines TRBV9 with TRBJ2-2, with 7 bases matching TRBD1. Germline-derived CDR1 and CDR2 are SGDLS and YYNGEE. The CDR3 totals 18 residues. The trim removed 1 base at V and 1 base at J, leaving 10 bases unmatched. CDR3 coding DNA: TGTGCCAGCAGCGTACCGGGACAGAACCCGAAGAACACCGGGGAGCTGTTTTTT. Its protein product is CASSVPGQNPKNTGELFF. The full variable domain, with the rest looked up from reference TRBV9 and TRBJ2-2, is DSGVTQTPKHLITATGQRVTLRCSPRSGDLSVYWYQQSLDQGLQFLIQYYNGEERAKGNILERFSAQQFPDLHSELNLSSLELGDSALYFCASSVPGQNPKNTGELFFGEGSRLTVL.

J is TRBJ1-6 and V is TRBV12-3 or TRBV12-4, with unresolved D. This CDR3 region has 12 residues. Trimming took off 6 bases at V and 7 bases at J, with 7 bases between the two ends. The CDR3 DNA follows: TGTGCCAGCAGGAGACTAAATTCACCCCTCCACTTT. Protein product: CASRRLNSPLHF.

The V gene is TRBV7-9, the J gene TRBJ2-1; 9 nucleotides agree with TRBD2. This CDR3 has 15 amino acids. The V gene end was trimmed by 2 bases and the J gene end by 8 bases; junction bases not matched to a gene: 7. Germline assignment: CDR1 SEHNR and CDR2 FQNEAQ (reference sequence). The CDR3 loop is CASSLRLAASYEQFF. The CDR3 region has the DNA TGTGCCAGCAGCTTACGACTAGCGGCTTCCTATGAGCAGTTCTTC.

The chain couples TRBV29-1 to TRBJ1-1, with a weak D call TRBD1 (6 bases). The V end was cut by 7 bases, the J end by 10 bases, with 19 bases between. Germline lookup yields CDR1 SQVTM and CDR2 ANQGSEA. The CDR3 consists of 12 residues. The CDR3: CSGRQQGTVAFF. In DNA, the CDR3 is TGCAGCGGAAGACAACAGGGTACAGTAGCTTTCTTT.

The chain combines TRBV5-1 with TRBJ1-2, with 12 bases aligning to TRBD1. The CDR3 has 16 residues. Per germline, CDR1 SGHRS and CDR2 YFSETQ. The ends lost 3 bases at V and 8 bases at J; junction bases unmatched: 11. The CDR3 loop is CASSSPGQGALEGYTF. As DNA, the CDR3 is TGCGCCAGCAGCTCACCGGGACAGGGGGCCTTAGAAGGCTACACCTTC.

The CDR3 DNA follows: TGTGCCAGCAGCTTAAGCGGGGGGGCTAATGAGCAGTTCTTC. Its translation is CASSLSGGANEQFF. The gene calls are TRBV7-9 and TRBJ2-1, with 10 bases that match TRBD2. This CDR3 spans 14 amino acids. V trimming: 2 bases; J trimming: 7 bases; junction bases outside the gene matches: 2. In germline, CDR1 is SEHNR, CDR2 FQNEAQ (reference sequence).

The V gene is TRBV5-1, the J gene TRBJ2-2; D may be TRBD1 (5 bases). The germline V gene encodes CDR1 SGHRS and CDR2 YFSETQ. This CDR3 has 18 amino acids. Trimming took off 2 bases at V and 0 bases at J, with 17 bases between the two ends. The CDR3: CASSFQTPGHTNTGELFF. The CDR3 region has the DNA TGCGCCAGCAGCTTCCAAACCCCCGGACATACGAACACCGGGGAGCTGTTTTTT.